Listed below are T cell receptor beta chains from one sample, sequenced in a study of patients and donors after allogeneic stem cell transplantation. One entry per CDR3 protein results from TCRdb running MiXCR on the RT-PCR reads. The sample shows over 400,000 distinct CDR3 sequences, approximately 16% of them seen only once. The specimen sequenced was blood, either unsorted or a sorted T cell fraction (not recorded which). These receptors came from a human donor who was either an allogeneic HSCT recipient or a stem cell or donor lymphocyte infusion donor (not recorded which). It is not recorded whose cells these are; they may come from a transplant donor. CDR3s leave out the opening cysteine and the closing phenylalanine or tryptophan.

CDR3,length,V
ASGADNSGSNTGELF,15,TRBV12-5
ASSVGSGEETQY,12,TRBV9
ASSVSGGMTGELF,13,TRBV9
ASSQDGQRGASDTQY,15,TRBV4-2
ASSQETGGMNTEAF,14,TRBV4-2
ASSYVGGLDGYT,12,TRBV5-1
SALRGGTEAF,10,TRBV29-1
STLGTSGGLNTGELF,15,TRBV20-1
AISSGSGTGELF,12,TRBV6-1
ASSPFSGSSEQY,12,TRBV7-9
ASSQAFGGTSTDTQY,15,TRBV4-2
ASSVVATSGLGGELF,15,TRBV9
ASSLEGTGDDEQF,13,TRBV7-9
ASSPTGLREQY,11,TRBV12-3/TRBV12-4
ASSYSDMGYEQY,12,TRBV6-5
ARSLIGFVEQF,11,TRBV7-3
ASTTGTPAYEQY,12,TRBV5-1
ASRGVGSYNEQF,12,TRBV5-1
ASSQGDKLSGANVLT,15,TRBV4-1
ASSEPAPGRETGELF,15,TRBV2
SLWGTGDSREQF,12,TRBV29-1
ASSLGIRHLNTEAF,14,TRBV12-3/TRBV12-4
ASSGPVEAGQETQY,14,TRBV2
ASSGSGGPHQPQH,13,TRBV6-1
ASSTRSNYGYT,11,TRBV5-1
ASSLGASLETQY,12,TRBV5-1
ASSPSLVRGEAQY,13,TRBV7-2
ASSFRVNEQF,10,TRBV27
ASRQDAATEAF,11,TRBV12-3/TRBV12-4
SVEMLGGNTEAF,12,TRBV29-1
ASRAGQISYEQY,12,TRBV5-6
ASSLRWGARDSPLH,14,TRBV3-1
SARPMGDRKF,10,TRBV20-1
ASSLYSSGSNYEQY,14,TRBV7-2
ASSPGEGTLPSGANVLT,17,TRBV5-1